This passage covers 32 T cell receptor beta chains from one sample sequenced in a study of T cells in Graves' hyperthyroidism and ophthalmopathy (dated by TCRdb to between 2018 and 2020). The library relied on multiplex PCR. TCRdb names Illumina HiSeq 2000 as the instrument used. The TCR beta CDR3 regions were amplified from RNA transcripts. The first round of RT-PCR for the TCR CDR3 was performed with the HTBI primer set and the Qiagen OneStep RT-PCR kit. In-frame beta chains were kept once TCRdb had trimmed the public reads at Q25 with fastp and called clones with MiXCR. Each record represents a unique CDR3 protein, reported with the most common genes and DNA among its rows. Recorded for this sample are 250,000 to 400,000 distinct CDR3 sequences; approximately 15% of them occurred a single time. 34% of the sample lies in the top ten. Sequencing was carried out using blood. Source of these receptors: a woman in her thirties or forties with Graves' ophthalmopathy.

In this sample, this clonotype turned up many times. The V call is TRBV6-1, the J call TRBJ2-1; D gene ambiguous. This CDR3 has 12 residues. The germline gives CDR1 MNHNS, CDR2 SASEGT. With 2 bases removed from V and 11 bases from J, the gap between germline ends came to 10 bases. CDR3 residues: CASSEFMRKQFF. CDR3 nucleotide sequence: TGTGCCAGCAGTGAATTTATGAGAAAGCAGTTCTTC.

As concerns this clonotype: Mismatch with germline at one junction end may stem from a read error. The rearrangement uses TRBV7-9 and TRBJ2-2, with 11 bases matching TRBD2. Germline CDR1 and CDR2: SEHNR and FQNEAQ (reference sequence). This CDR3 has 18 amino acids. DNA for the CDR3: TGTGCCAGCAGCTTATGGGCTAGCGGGAGGCGGTACACCGGGGGGCTGTTTTTT. As protein: CASSLWASGRRYTGGLFF.

The table lists this clonotype with a few counts. The gene calls are TRBV19 and TRBJ1-6; no definite D call. V lost 5 bases to trimming and J lost 0 bases, with 8 bases between them. Germline V gene data show CDR1 as LNHDA and CDR2 as SQIVND (reference sequence). The CDR3 runs to 15 residues. As DNA, the CDR3 is TGTGCCAGTAGTCGTGAGGCCTCCTATAATTCACCCCTCCACTTT. Its protein product is CASSREASYNSPLHF. Supplemented by reference TRBV19 and TRBJ1-6, the full variable domain reads DGGITQSPKYLFRKEGQNVTLSCEQNLNHDAMYWYRQDPGQGLRLIYYSQIVNDFQKGDIAEGYSVSREKKESFPLTVTSAQKNPTAFYLCASSREASYNSPLHFGNGTRLTVT.

This clonotype was recorded at least ten times. The chain couples TRBV5-5 to TRBJ2-3; the match to TRBD2 covers 7 bases. After removal of 4 bases from V and 0 bases from J, the junction contained 8 bases not matched to a gene. Germline V gene sequence: CDR1 SGHKS, CDR2 YYEKEE (reference sequence). The CDR3 has 16 residues. The CDR3 reads CASSLVGGSSTDTQYF. DNA for the CDR3: TGTGCCAGCAGCCTGGTCGGGGGGTCTAGCACAGATACGCAGTATTTT.

The chain is built from TRBV10-2 and TRBJ2-1, with 14 bases matching TRBD2. Germline CDR1 WSHSY, CDR2 SAAADI. The ends lost 9 bases at V and 8 bases at J; junction bases unmatched: 12. The CDR3 runs to 16 residues. This CDR3 is CASPPGGLAGEYEQFF. Written as DNA, the CDR3 is TGCGCCAGTCCCCCTGGGGGACTAGCGGGAGAATATGAGCAGTTCTTC.

This clonotype has at least ten counts. The chain is built from TRBV27 and TRBJ2-7; 9 positions match TRBD2. CDR1 and CDR2 from the germline V gene are MNHEY and SMNVEV (reference sequence). The CDR3 consists of 14 residues. V lost 5 bases, J lost 1 base, and 3 bases stayed unmatched. CDR3 residues: CASSRLAGSYEQYF. CDR3 nucleotide sequence: TGTGCCAGCAGTCGGCTAGCGGGGTCCTACGAGCAGTACTTC.

This clonotype came up many times. This chain connects TRBV13 to TRBJ2-2; a weak D match, TRBD2 (6 bases). In germline, CDR1 is PRHDT, CDR2 FYEKMQ (reference sequence). Trimming pared 3 bases from V and 1 base from J, leaving 9 bases between. This CDR3 has 15 amino acids. The CDR3 DNA follows: TGTGCCAGCAGCTTCAGCGGGCTGAACACCGGGGAGCTGTTTTTT. It encodes CASSFSGLNTGELFF.

The sample holds many counts of this clonotype. This chain joins TRBV2 and TRBJ2-7; D is undetermined. The CDR3 has 11 amino acids. The germline V gene encodes CDR1 SNHLY and CDR2 FYNNEI. Trimming stripped 7 bases from V and 4 bases from J, with 8 bases between. In DNA form, the CDR3 reads TGTGCCAGCAACGAAGGATACGAGCAGTACTTC. Its translation: CASNEGYEQYF. Full variable domain (rest looked up from reference TRBV2 and TRBJ2-7): EPEVTQTPSHQVTQMGQEVILRCVPISNHLYFYWYRQILGQKVEFLVSFYNNEISEKSEIFDDQFSVERPDGSNFTLKIRSTKLEDSAMYFCASNEGYEQYFGPGTRLTVT.

This clonotype occurred many times. The gene calls are TRBV5-1 and TRBJ2-2; D not resolved. The ends were cut back, 0 bases at V and 3 bases at J, with 0 bases in the middle. The CDR3 has 12 amino acids. Germline V CDR1 and CDR2: SGHRS, YFSETQ. CDR3 in amino acids: CASSLDTGELFF. As DNA, the CDR3 is TGCGCCAGCAGCTTGGACACCGGGGAGCTGTTTTTT.

The rearrangement uses TRBV30 and TRBJ2-5; 8 bases fit TRBD2. V lost 5 bases to trimming and J lost 8 bases; unmatched junction nucleotides: 10. CDR1 and CDR2 from the germline V gene are GTSNPN and SVGIG (reference sequence). The CDR3 spans 13 residues. The DNA of the CDR3 is TGTGCCTGGGTAGCGGGACAAGGGGAAACCCAGTACTTC. Its protein product is CAWVAGQGETQYF.

This clonotype was counted once. The chain has TRBV7-2 and TRBJ1-2; D uncertain. This CDR3 contains 13 residues. The V end was cut by 9 bases, the J end by 6 bases, with 17 bases between. The germline CDR1 and CDR2 sequences are SGHTA and FQGNSA. The CDR3 DNA reads as TGTGCCAGTGGCTCACGAAAGGGAAATGGCTACACCTTC. Residues: CASGSRKGNGYTF.

V and J are TRBV5-1 and TRBJ2-3; unclear D gene. This CDR3 is built from 14 residues. Per the germline V gene, CDR1 is SGHRS and CDR2 is YFSETQ. V was clipped by 1 base and J by 4 bases, with 10 bases between them. CDR3 sequence reads: CASSLRSGADTQYF. The DNA for the CDR3 is TGCGCCAGCAGCTTGAGGTCGGGCGCAGATACGCAGTATTTT.

This clonotype was observed at least ten times. For the CDR3, the DNA is TGTGCCAGCAGTATGACGGCTAACGGGGAAAAGCAGTTCTTC. Protein: CASSMTANGEKQFF. This chain links TRBV12-3 or TRBV12-4 with TRBJ2-1; D possibly corresponds to TRBD2 (5 bases). Trimming shortened V by 5 bases and J by 11 bases, and 19 bases separated the two germline ends. The CDR3 length is 14 residues.

Ten or more counts support this clonotype. The genes are TRBV20-1 and TRBJ2-3; 10 bases map to TRBD2. The CDR3 has 15 amino acids. Germline assignment: CDR1 DFQATT and CDR2 SNEGSKA (reference sequence). The V and J ends lost 6 bases and 0 bases, in that order; junction bases with no gene match: 6. CDR3 sequence: CSAQRTSGSTDTQYF. The CDR3, as DNA: TGCAGTGCCCAGCGGACTAGCGGTAGCACAGATACGCAGTATTTT.

The CDR3 nucleotides are TGTGCCAGCAGTTTGGTTCGGTCTGGTGAAAAACTGTTTTTT. Encoded protein: CASSLVRSGEKLFF. The chain recombines TRBV27 with TRBJ1-4; D ambiguous. Deletions cut 3 bases from V and 7 bases from J, with 12 bases between. The germline V gene encodes CDR1 MNHEY and CDR2 SMNVEV (reference sequence). The length of the CDR3 is 14 residues.

This clonotype turned up a few times. The rearrangement joins TRBV7-9 to TRBJ1-3; D is undetermined. V was cut by 1 base and J by 0 bases, with 10 bases left in between. CDR1 and CDR2 (germline): SEHNR, FQNEAQ (reference sequence). The CDR3 loop spans 16 amino acids. This CDR3 is CASSLVHDISGNTIYF. The CDR3 DNA follows: TGTGCCAGCAGCTTAGTTCACGACATCTCTGGAAACACCATATATTTT.

This clonotype was detected once. A much larger clone differs by one base, so this may be a read error. This chain links TRBV7-9 with TRBJ2-1; tentative D call: TRBD2 (6 bases). CDR3 length: 13 amino acids. V lost 4 bases and J lost 10, with 14 bases in between. Germline-derived CDR1 and CDR2 are SEHNR and FQNEAQ (reference sequence). Written as DNA, the CDR3 is TGTGCCAGCAGCTCCCCCCTGGGGAGGGAGCAGTTCTTC. Protein: CASSSPLGREQFF. The variable domain in full, completed from reference TRBV7-9 and TRBJ2-1, reads DTGVSQNPRHKITKRGQNVTFRCDPISEHNRLYWYRQTLGQGPEFLTYFQNEAQLEKSRLLSDRFSAERPKGSFSTLEIQRTEQGDSAMYLCASSSPLGREQFFGPGTRLTVL.

This chain connects TRBV11-3 to TRBJ1-3, with TRBD1 as a possible D gene (5 bases). Per the germline V gene, CDR1 is SGHNT and CDR2 is YENEEA. Trimming pared 5 bases from V and 1 base from J, leaving 18 bases between. The CDR3 is 17 residues long. CDR3 sequence reads: CASSLVLAGYSGNTIYF. The CDR3 nucleotides read TGTGCCAGCAGCCTGGTCCTCGCAGGGTATTCTGGAAACACCATATATTTT.

V gene TRBV4-1 combines with J gene TRBJ2-5; D is unresolved. Trimming cost V 0 bases and J 1 base, with 3 bases left between them. This CDR3 is built from 13 residues. CDR1 and CDR2 from the germline V gene are MGHRA and YSYEKL. The CDR3 loop reads CASSQEPQETQYF. The CDR3 bases are TGCGCCAGCAGCCAAGAGCCCCAAGAGACCCAGTACTTC.

This clonotype was detected many times. The rearrangement uses TRBV9 and TRBJ1-1, with D possibly matching TRBD1 (5 bases). Germline V CDR1 and CDR2: SGDLS, YYNGEE. The CDR3 runs to 12 residues. Trimming removed 0 bases at V and 8 bases at J, with 8 bases between. CDR3 DNA: TGTGCCAGCAGCGTAGAAGGGACCGAAGCTTTCTTT. Translating gives CASSVEGTEAFF.

This clonotype was seen repeatedly, ten times or more. This chain joins TRBV11-3 and TRBJ1-1; D unresolved. V shed 1 base and J shed 3 bases, with 6 bases lying between them. Germline CDR1 reads SGHNT; CDR2 reads YENEEA. This CDR3 has 13 amino acids. Here the CDR3 reads CASSLGQDTEAFF. The CDR3 bases are TGTGCCAGCAGCTTAGGTCAGGACACTGAAGCTTTCTTT.

In its sample, this clonotype was seen many times. CDR3 in amino acids: CASSYLRQPYSNQPQHF. In nucleotides, the CDR3 is TGTGCCAGCAGTTACTTAAGACAGCCCTATAGCAATCAGCCCCAGCATTTT. The chain recombines TRBV6-6 with TRBJ1-5, with D possibly TRBD1 on 5 matching bases. The CDR3 sequence is 17 residues long. CDR1 and CDR2 (germline): MNHNY, SVGAGI (reference sequence). The germline V and J ends were trimmed by 1 base and 0 bases, with 13 bases remaining between them.

This clonotype appeared many times. The rearrangement uses TRBV6-1 and TRBJ1-4, with a tentative D call TRBD1 (6 bases). Germline values: CDR1 MNHNS, CDR2 SASEGT. The CDR3 runs 14 residues. V was cut by 6 bases and J by 7 bases, with 15 bases left in between. DNA for the CDR3: TGTGCCAGCAGGCCACAGGGTCTTGGTGAAAAACTGTTTTTT. It specifies CASRPQGLGEKLFF.

This chain links TRBV27 with TRBJ2-2, with D perhaps being TRBD1 or TRBD2 (5 bases each). Between the trimmed V and J ends, which lost 8 bases and 4 bases, there was a span of 14 bases. Germline V lookup: CDR1 MNHEY, CDR2 SMNVEV (reference sequence). The CDR3 totals 14 residues. In DNA form, the CDR3 reads TGTGCCAGCCGGACGGGGCCGGGCACCGGGGAGCTGTTTTTT. It yields the protein CASRTGPGTGELFF.

This clonotype has only a few counts. This chain links TRBV18 with TRBJ2-2; no clear D gene. Trimming cost V 4 bases and J 1 base, with 13 bases left between them. This CDR3 region has 16 residues. The germline V gene encodes CDR1 KGHSH and CDR2 LQKENI. CDR3 in amino acids: CASSQEGPKNTGELFF. DNA for the CDR3: TGTGCCAGCTCACAAGAAGGTCCAAAGAACACCGGGGAGCTGTTTTTT.

This clonotype was seen repeatedly, ten times or more. CDR3 residues: CASSYVTGRETQYF. The CDR3 bases are TGTGCCAGCAGTTATGTAACAGGGAGAGAGACCCAGTACTTC. The V call is TRBV6-2 or TRBV6-3, the J call TRBJ2-5, with D tentatively TRBD1 (6 bases). Germline assignment: CDR1 MNHEY and CDR2 SVGEGT. With 3 bases removed from V and 4 bases from J, the gap between germline ends came to 12 bases. CDR3 length: 14 residues.

At least ten counts were recorded for this clonotype. The chain couples TRBV4-1 to TRBJ2-3, with D possibly being TRBD2 (5 bases). Germline CDR1 reads MGHRA; CDR2 reads YSYEKL. V was trimmed by 1 base and J by 2 bases, leaving 7 bases between them. The CDR3 consists of 14 residues. The chain's CDR3 is CASSQGEFTDTQYF. The CDR3 region has the DNA TGCGCCAGCAGCCAAGGGGAGTTCACAGATACGCAGTATTTT.

CDR3 loop: CAWSLSRGPYNEQFF. The DNA of the CDR3 is TGTGCCTGGAGTTTATCCAGGGGCCCCTACAATGAGCAGTTCTTC. The rearrangement links TRBV30 to TRBJ2-1, with D perhaps matching TRBD1 (6 bases). From germline, CDR1 is GTSNPN and CDR2 SVGIG (reference sequence). CDR3 length: 15 amino acids. Trimming cost V 2 bases and J 2 bases, with 13 bases left between them.

The rearrangement joins TRBV20-1 to TRBJ1-5, with D possibly being TRBD1 (5 bases). The ends were cut back, 6 bases at V and 3 bases at J, with 12 bases in the middle. This CDR3 comprises 13 residues. The V gene's germline CDR1 is DFQATT and CDR2 SNEGSKA (reference sequence). The CDR3 bases are TGCAGTGCCCCGGTGGGACCCAATCAGCCCCAGCATTTT. This sequence encodes CSAPVGPNQPQHF.

There are many counts of this clonotype. The J gene is TRBJ1-5, the V gene TRBV6-2 or TRBV6-3; the D is unclear. Trimming took 5 bases from V and 3 from J, leaving 14 bases between them. CDR1 and CDR2 (germline): MNHEY, SVGEGT. The CDR3 spans 15 residues. CDR3: CASSLRAGPNQPQHF. CDR3 sequence (DNA): TGTGCCAGCAGTCTCCGGGCAGGCCCCAATCAGCCCCAGCATTTT.

The J gene is TRBJ2-5, the V gene TRBV28; D is unclear. Per the germline V gene, CDR1 is MDHEN and CDR2 is SYDVKM. Trimming removed 5 bases at V and 13 bases at J, with 17 bases between. There are 12 residues in the CDR3. Here the CDR3 reads CASSLTLRLRYF. In DNA, the CDR3 is TGTGCCAGCAGTCTAACCCTCCGGCTACGGTACTTC.

This clonotype was found many times. The rearrangement uses TRBV20-1 and TRBJ1-5; TRBD1 matches 7 bases. This CDR3 region has 13 residues. Losses at the gene ends were 6 bases for V and 4 bases for J; bases not matched to a gene: 6. Per germline, CDR1 DFQATT and CDR2 SNEGSKA (reference sequence). CDR3 amino acids: CSAGQRANQPQHF. As DNA, the CDR3 is TGCAGTGCGGGACAGAGGGCTAATCAGCCCCAGCATTTT.